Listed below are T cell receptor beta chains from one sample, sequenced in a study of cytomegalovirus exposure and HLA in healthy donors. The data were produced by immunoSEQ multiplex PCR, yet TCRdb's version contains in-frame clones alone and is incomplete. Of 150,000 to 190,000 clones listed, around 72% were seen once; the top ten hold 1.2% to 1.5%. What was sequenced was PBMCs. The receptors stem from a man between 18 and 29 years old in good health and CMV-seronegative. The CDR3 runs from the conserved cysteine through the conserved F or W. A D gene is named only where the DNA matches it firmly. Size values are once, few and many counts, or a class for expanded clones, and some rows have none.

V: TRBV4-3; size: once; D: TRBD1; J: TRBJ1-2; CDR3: CASSQDGGTGVVGYTF; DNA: TGCGCCAGCAGCCAAGATGGCGGGACAGGGGTGGTTGGCTACACCTTC
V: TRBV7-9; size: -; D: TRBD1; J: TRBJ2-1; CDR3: CASSWTGTDHNEQFF; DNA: TGTGCCAGCAGCTGGACGGGGACAGACCACAATGAGCAGTTCTTC
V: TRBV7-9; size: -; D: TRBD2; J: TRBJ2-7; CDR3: CSSSLTGTSGSYSYGQYF; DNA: TGTTCCAGCAGCTTAACCGGGACTAGCGGGAGTTATTCCTACGGGCAGTACTTC
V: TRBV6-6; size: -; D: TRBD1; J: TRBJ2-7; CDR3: CASSYDRGRDYEQYF; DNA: TGTGCCAGCAGTTACGACAGGGGGCGAGACTACGAGCAGTACTTC
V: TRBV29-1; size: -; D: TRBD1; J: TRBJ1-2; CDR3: CSVEDRGNYGYTF; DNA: TGCAGCGTTGAGGACAGGGGCAACTATGGCTACACCTTC
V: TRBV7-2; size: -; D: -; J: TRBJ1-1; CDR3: CASSPPGTPIMNTEAFF; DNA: TGTGCCAGCAGCCCCCCCGGGACACCGATTATGAACACTGAAGCTTTCTTT
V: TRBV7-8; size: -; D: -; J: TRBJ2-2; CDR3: CASSWTGRGTGELFF; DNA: TGTGCCAGCAGCTGGACCGGACGGGGCACCGGGGAGCTGTTTTTT
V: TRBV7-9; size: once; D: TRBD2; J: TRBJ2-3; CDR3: CASREGSGRPQYF; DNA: TGTGCCAGCAGAGAGGGTAGCGGGAGGCCACAGTATTTT
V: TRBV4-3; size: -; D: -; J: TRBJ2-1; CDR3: CASSQERGNEQFF; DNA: TGCGCCAGCAGCCAAGAAAGGGGGAATGAGCAGTTCTTC
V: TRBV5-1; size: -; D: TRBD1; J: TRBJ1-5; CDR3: CASSWTGKGNQPQHF; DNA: TGCGCCAGCAGTTGGACAGGGAAGGGCAATCAGCCCCAGCATTTT
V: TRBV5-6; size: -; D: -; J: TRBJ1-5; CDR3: CASSLAPGNQPQHF; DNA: TGTGCCAGCAGCTTGGCCCCAGGGAATCAGCCCCAGCATTTT
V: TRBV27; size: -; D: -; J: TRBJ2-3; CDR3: CASSYAYPGTQYF; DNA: TGTGCCAGCAGTTACGCTTACCCAGGCACGCAGTATTTT
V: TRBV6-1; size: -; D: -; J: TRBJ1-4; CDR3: CASSDHRRNEKLFF; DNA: TGTGCCAGCAGTGACCACAGGCGGAATGAAAAACTGTTTTTT